The T cell receptor beta chain described here comes from a study of cytomegalovirus exposure and HLA in healthy donors. The PCR used 60 Vbeta and 13 Jbeta primers. The method was immunoSEQ multiplex PCR; TCRdb's version includes in-frame clones alone and lacks a portion of them. The repertoire holds approximately 180,000 clones, more than 85% seen once, with around 0.21% in the top ten. The germline V gene encodes CDR1 LGHNA and CDR2 YNFKEQ. This CDR3 is 14 amino acids long. This sequence joins TRBV4-2 and TRBJ2-5; TRBD1 aligns across 7 bases. The J call may not be correct, given that the DNA end is closer to TRBJ2-7. Sequenced input: PBMCs. The clonotype originates from a girl under two years old in good health and CMV-seronegative. The CDR3, as DNA: TGTGCCAGCAGCCTAGGGACAGACTACTACGAGCAGTACTTC. Protein sequence: CASSLGTDYYEQYF.